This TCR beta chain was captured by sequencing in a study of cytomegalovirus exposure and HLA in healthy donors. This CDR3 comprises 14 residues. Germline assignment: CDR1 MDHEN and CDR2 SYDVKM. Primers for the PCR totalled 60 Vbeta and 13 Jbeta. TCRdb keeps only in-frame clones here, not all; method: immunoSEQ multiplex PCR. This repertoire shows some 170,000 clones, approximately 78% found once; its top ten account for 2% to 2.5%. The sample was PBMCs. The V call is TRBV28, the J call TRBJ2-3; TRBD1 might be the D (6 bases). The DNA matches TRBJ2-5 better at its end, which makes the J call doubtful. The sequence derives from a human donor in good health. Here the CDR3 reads CASRPTAGEETQYF. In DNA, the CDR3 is TGTGCCAGCAGGCCGACGGCAGGGGAAGAGACCCAGTACTTC.